This T cell receptor beta chain was captured in a study of identical twins' blood T cells. Regarding the study as a whole: Environmental influences on twin similarity could not be excluded.

Each CDR3 protein gets one entry after TCRdb re-called the 5' RACE reads with MiXCR. The profile covers a few hundred thousand distinct CDR3 sequences, with 25% to 35% appearing a single time and about 6.1% taken by the ten largest. A word on this clonotype: Its antigen is undetermined.

This CDR3 region has 10 residues. Trimming shortened V by 10 bases and J by 8 bases, and 8 bases separated the two germline ends. This receptor was identified in a woman aged 18 to 55 in good health. This rearrangement joins TRBV23-1 to TRBJ1-4; no definite D call. TRBV23-1 is classed as an ORF, of uncertain function. Sequences were obtained from PBMCs. The CDR3 is CAIPREKLFF. For the CDR3, the DNA is TGCGCCATCCCACGGGAAAAACTGTTTTTT.